This TCR beta chain stems from a study of shared clonotypes between healthy human individuals. V lost 3 bases and J lost 4, with 9 bases in between. In germline, CDR1 is SQVTM, CDR2 ANQGSEA. The CDR3 has 12 residues. TCRdb keeps only in-frame clones here, not all; method: immunoSEQ multiplex PCR. The table records fewer than 850,000 clones, 90% of them present only once. The receptor was derived from a young man in good health. Some clones in this sample may be carry-over from other donors' samples. Sequenced: memory CD8+ T cells from PBMCs. Subset reported: CD45RO+ cells pooled with CCR7-negative TemRA cells. The chain joins TRBV29-1 to TRBJ1-2, with D tentatively TRBD1 (6 bases). The CDR3 is CSVEGQLYGYTF. The DNA for the CDR3 is TGCAGCGTTGAGGGACAACTCTATGGCTACACCTTC.